The source of this T cell receptor beta chain is a study of shared clonotypes between healthy human individuals. Assay: immunoSEQ multiplex PCR; the TCRdb copy retains only in-frame clones and omits some. The sample consists of over a million clones, 98% of them appearing once. The CDR3 totals 14 residues. Between the trimmed V and J ends, which lost 5 bases and 7 bases, there was a span of 14 bases. Per germline, CDR1 SGHNT and CDR2 YENEEA. Source material: naive CD4+ T cells sorted from blood. Subset: CD45RA+ positively selected. The clonotype comes from a young man in good health. V usage is TRBV11-3 and J usage is TRBJ2-2, with D possibly TRBD2 on 5 matching bases. CDR3 residues: CASSPTTTGGELFF. In nucleotides, the CDR3 is TGTGCCAGCAGCCCGACTACCACGGGCGGGGAGCTGTTTTTT.